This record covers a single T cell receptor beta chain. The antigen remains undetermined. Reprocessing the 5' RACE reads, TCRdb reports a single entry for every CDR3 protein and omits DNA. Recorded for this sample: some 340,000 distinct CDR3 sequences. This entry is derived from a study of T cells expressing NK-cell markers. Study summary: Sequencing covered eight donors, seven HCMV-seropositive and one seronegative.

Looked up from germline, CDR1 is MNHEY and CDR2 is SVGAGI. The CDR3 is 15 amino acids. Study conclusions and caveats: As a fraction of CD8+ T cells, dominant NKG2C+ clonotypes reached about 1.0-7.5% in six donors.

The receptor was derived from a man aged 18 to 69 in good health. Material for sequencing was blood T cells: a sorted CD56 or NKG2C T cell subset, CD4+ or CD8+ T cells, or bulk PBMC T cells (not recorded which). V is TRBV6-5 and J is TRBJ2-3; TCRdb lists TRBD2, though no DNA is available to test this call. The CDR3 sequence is CASSYSGGAWDTQYF.